The entry below gives a single T cell receptor (beta chain) sequence along with its context. The antigen remains unidentified. This entry comes from a study of CXCR3-negative and CXCR3-positive naive CD8 T cells. The study made its TRB cDNA libraries by 5' RACE, adding UMI labels. TCRdb reprocessed the 5' RACE reads and keeps a single row for each CDR3 protein, giving no DNA. This sample's table reports approximately 56,000 distinct CDR3 sequences. Germline lookup yields CDR1 MGHRA and CDR2 YSYEKL. The length of the CDR3 is 15 residues. Overall study results and limits: Diversity in memory CD8+ cells fell much lower than the comparably high levels seen in both naive subsets.

Input material: memory CD8+ T cells from blood. This chain joins TRBV4-1 and TRBJ2-3; no DNA is available, so the TRBD2 call from TCRdb remains unchecked. This receptor was obtained from a human donor in good health. Some clones in this sample may be carry-over from other donors' samples. CDR3 region: CASSQAGGQVDTQYF.